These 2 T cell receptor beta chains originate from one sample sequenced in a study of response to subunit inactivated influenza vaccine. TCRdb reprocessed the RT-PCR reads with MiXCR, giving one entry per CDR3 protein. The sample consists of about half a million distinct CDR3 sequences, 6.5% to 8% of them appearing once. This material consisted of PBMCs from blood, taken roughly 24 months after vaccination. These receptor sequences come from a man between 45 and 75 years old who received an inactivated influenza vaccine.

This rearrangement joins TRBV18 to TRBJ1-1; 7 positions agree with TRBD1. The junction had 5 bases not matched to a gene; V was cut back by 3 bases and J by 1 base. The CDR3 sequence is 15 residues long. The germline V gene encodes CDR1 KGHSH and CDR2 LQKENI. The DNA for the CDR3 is TGTGCCAGCTCACCTAAGACAGGGAGGAACACTGAAGCTTTCTTT. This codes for CASSPKTGRNTEAFF. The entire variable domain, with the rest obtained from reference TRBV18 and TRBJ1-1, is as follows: NAGVMQNPRHLVRRRGQEARLRCSPMKGHSHVYWYRQLPEEGLKFMVYLQKENIIDESGMPKERFSAEFPKEGPSILRIQQVVRGDSAAYFCASSPKTGRNTEAFFGQGTRLTVV.

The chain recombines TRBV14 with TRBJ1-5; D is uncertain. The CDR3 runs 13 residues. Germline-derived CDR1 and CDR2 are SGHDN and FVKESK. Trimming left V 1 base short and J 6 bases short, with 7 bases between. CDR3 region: CASSQGVGQPQHF. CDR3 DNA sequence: TGTGCCAGCAGCCAAGGTGTCGGTCAGCCCCAGCATTTT.